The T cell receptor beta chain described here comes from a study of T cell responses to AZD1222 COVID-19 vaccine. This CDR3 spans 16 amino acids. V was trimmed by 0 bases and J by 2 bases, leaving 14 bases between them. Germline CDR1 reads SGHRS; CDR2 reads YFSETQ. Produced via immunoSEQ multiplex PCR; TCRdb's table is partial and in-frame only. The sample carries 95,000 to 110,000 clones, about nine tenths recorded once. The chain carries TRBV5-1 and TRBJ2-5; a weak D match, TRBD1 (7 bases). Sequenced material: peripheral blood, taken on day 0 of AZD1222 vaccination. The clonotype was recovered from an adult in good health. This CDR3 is CASSLATGAGQETQYF. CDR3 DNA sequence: TGCGCCAGCAGCTTGGCCACAGGGGCGGGGCAAGAGACCCAGTACTTC.